The 12 T cell receptor beta chains below all came from one sample that was sequenced in a study of beta chain features in type 1 diabetes. Study results and caveats: Shorter TCRB CDR3s, moderately but significantly so, marked every one of the four CD4+ subsets in Type 1 diabetes patients.

Investigators reverse transcribed all isolated RNA, so they sequenced expressed TCRB transcripts. Clones were read by immunoSEQ multiplex PCR, and TCRdb kept only the in-frame ones, dropping some. The profile shows 600,000 to 700,000 clones, around 15% of them singletons. The antigens these receptors bind are not known. Sequenced: naive CD4+ T cells from blood. These receptors were collected from a man in his late teens or twenties with type 1 diabetes.

The chain couples TRBV7-2 to TRBJ2-6; the match to TRBD2 covers 7 bases. CDR1 and CDR2 (germline): SGHTA, FQGNSA. The CDR3 is 12 amino acids. Trimming removed 7 bases from V and 9 bases from J; junction bases left unmatched: 3. The CDR3 sequence is CASTRGSNVLTF. As DNA, the CDR3 is TGTGCCAGCACCCGCGGGAGCAACGTCCTGACTTTC.

The V call is TRBV5-1, the J call TRBJ2-5, with D perhaps matching TRBD2 (5 bases). Germline V gene sequence: CDR1 SGHRS, CDR2 YFSETQ. The CDR3 sequence is 13 residues long. V was pared by 3 bases and J by 7 bases, with 13 bases between. This CDR3 is CASSWAQEGTQYF. CDR3 DNA: TGCGCCAGCAGCTGGGCCCAAGAGGGGACCCAGTACTTC.

The sample holds a few counts of this clone. The V and J genes are TRBV18 and TRBJ2-3; 10 nucleotides agree with TRBD2. The CDR3 extends over 16 amino acids. CDR1 is KGHSH, CDR2 LQKENI, per germline. Trimming took 2 bases from V and 0 from J; bases not matched to a gene: 2. Written as DNA, the CDR3 is TGTGCCAGCTCACCATCGACTAGCGGGAGCACAGATACGCAGTATTTT. Protein: CASSPSTSGSTDTQYF.

J is TRBJ2-3 and V is TRBV4-1; 9 bases fit TRBD1. Germline loops: CDR1 MGHRA, CDR2 YSYEKL. V gave up 1 base and J gave up 2 bases; unmatched junction bases: 4. The CDR3 has 16 amino acids. The DNA for the CDR3 is TGCGCCAGCAGCCAAGCGGACAGGGGAGACACAGATACGCAGTATTTT. This translates into CASSQADRGDTDTQYF.

This clone was detected only once. The chain recombines TRBV9 with TRBJ1-6; the match to TRBD1 covers 10 bases. Germline V gene lookup returns CDR1 SGDLS and CDR2 YYNGEE. CDR3 size: 14 residues. V shed 5 bases, J shed 7 bases, and the junction held 3 bases outside the gene matches. The CDR3 coding sequence is TGTGCCAGCAGTGGGGACAGGGGAAATTCACCCCTCCACTTT. This translates into CASSGDRGNSPLHF.

The rearrangement links TRBV7-9 to TRBJ2-2; 8 nucleotides align to TRBD1. CDR3 length equals 15 residues. The V gene end was trimmed by 0 bases and the J gene end by 5 bases; junction bases not matched to a gene: 2. CDR1 is SEHNR, CDR2 FQNEAQ, per germline (reference sequence). Here the CDR3 DNA reads TGTGCCAGCAGCTTAGCCCGGACAGGGACCGGGGAGCTGTTTTTT. It specifies CASSLARTGTGELFF.

This clone occurred a few times. The rearrangement links TRBV11-1 to TRBJ1-2; TRBD1 might be the D (6 bases). CDR1 is SGHAT, CDR2 FQDESV, per germline (reference sequence). Trimming shortened V by 5 bases and J by 4 bases, and 11 bases separated the two germline ends. CDR3 length: 13 amino acids. The CDR3 loop is CASSPQGGYGYTF. The CDR3 region has the DNA TGTGCCAGCAGCCCTCAAGGGGGCTATGGCTACACCTTC.

This clone was observed a handful of times. CDR3 DNA: TGCGCCAGCAGCCCCTGGGGTGCAGTTGATACCGGGGAGCTGTTTTTT. Translating gives CASSPWGAVDTGELFF. This chain joins TRBV5-1 and TRBJ2-2, with D unclear. CDR1 and CDR2 from the germline V gene are SGHRS and YFSETQ. The CDR3 length is 16 residues. Trimming cost V 4 bases and J 5 bases, with 18 bases left between them.

This clone came up a few times. V gene TRBV4-1 combines with J gene TRBJ2-5; unclear D gene. V was cut by 2 bases and J by 5 bases, with 15 bases left in between. Germline V CDR1 and CDR2: MGHRA, YSYEKL. The CDR3 contains 15 residues. The CDR3 nucleotides read TGCGCCAGCAGCCAACCCAACGTTGGTCGGGAGACCCAGTACTTC. It yields the protein CASSQPNVGRETQYF.

The V call is TRBV29-1, the J call TRBJ2-5; D is ambiguous. The J call may be in error: the DNA end matches TRBJ2-7 better. Germline V gene sequence: CDR1 SQVTM, CDR2 ANQGSEA. CDR3 length equals 12 residues. The CDR3 sequence is CSVEDRNYEQYF. The CDR3 nucleotides read TGCAGCGTTGAAGATCGGAACTACGAGCAGTACTTC.

V gene TRBV11-2 combines with J gene TRBJ1-2; 7 bases match TRBD1. The junction had 10 bases not matched to a gene; V was cut back by 4 bases and J by 2 bases. Germline CDR1 and CDR2: SGHAT and FQNNGV. CDR3 length: 16 amino acids. CDR3 coding DNA: TGTGCCAGCAGCTCACCGACAGGGAAGGTGAACTATGGCTACACCTTC. Protein product: CASSSPTGKVNYGYTF. The full variable domain, completed using reference TRBV11-2 and TRBJ1-2, is EAGVAQSPRYKIIEKRQSVAFWCNPISGHATLYWYQQILGQGPKLLIQFQNNGVVDDSQLPKDRFSAERLKGVDSTLKIQPAKLEDSAVYLCASSSPTGKVNYGYTFGSGTRLTVV.

V and J are TRBV7-2 and TRBJ1-4; TRBD1 might be the D (6 bases). Per germline, CDR1 SGHTA and CDR2 FQGNSA. V was trimmed by 2 bases and J by 13 bases, leaving 14 bases between them. The CDR3 totals 13 residues. The CDR3 DNA sequence: TGTGCCAGCAGCTTATCCAGTCAAGGGGGACTGTTTTTT. It encodes CASSLSSQGGLFF.